One TCR beta chain is described in this entry. Antigen unknown. This sample was included in a study of T cells expressing NK-cell markers. Study as a whole: Source material for TCR beta repertoires consisted of sorted CD3+CD56+NKG2C+, CD3+CD56+NKG2C- and CD3+CD56-NKG2C+ T cells. The sequencing cohort of eight donors included seven HCMV-seropositive individuals and one seronegative individual.

TCR beta libraries carry UMIs added by 5'RACE template switching. From the 5' RACE reads, TCRdb lists one entry per CDR3 protein and no DNA. The sample spans roughly 390,000 distinct CDR3 sequences; the ten largest clones claim roughly a tenth. Study conclusions and caveats: The leading position in the CD3+CD56-NKG2C+ fraction of four donors also went to these clonotypes.

This TCR came from a woman between 45 and 65 years old in good health. The sample taken for sequencing was blood T cells: a sorted CD56 or NKG2C T cell subset, CD4+ or CD8+ T cells, or bulk PBMC T cells (not recorded which).

The CDR3 here is CASSNHEKSSYNEQFF. The chain employs TRBV7-7 and TRBJ2-1. Germline loops: CDR1 SSHAT, CDR2 FNYEAQ (reference sequence). The CDR3 runs to 16 residues.